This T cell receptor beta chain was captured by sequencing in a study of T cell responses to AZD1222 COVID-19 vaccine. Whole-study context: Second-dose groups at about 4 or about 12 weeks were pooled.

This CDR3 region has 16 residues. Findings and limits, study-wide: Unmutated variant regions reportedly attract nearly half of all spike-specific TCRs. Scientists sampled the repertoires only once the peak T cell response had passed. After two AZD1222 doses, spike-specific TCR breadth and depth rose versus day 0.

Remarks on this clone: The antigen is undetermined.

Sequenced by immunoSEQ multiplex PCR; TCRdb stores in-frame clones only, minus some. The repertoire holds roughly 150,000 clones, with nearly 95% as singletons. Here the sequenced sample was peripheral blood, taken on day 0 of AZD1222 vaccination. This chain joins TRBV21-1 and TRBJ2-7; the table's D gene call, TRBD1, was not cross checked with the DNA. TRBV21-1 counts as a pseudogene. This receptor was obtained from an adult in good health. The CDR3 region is CASSPPGQGITYEQYF. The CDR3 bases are TGTGCCAGCAGCCCGCCGGGACAGGGTATTACGTACGAGCAGTACTTC.